What follows is one T cell receptor (beta chain) and its context. The target antigen is unknown. Libraries were prepared by immunoSEQ multiplex PCR; TCRdb keeps only in-frame clonotypes and omits some of them. The sample holds some 110,000 clones, approximately 88% seen once. The record originates from a study of T cell responses to AZD1222 COVID-19 vaccine. Study-wide results and limits: Following two doses of AZD1222, Spike-specific TCR breadth and depth rose.

V trimming: 2 bases; J trimming: 12 bases; junction bases outside the gene matches: 20. Germline CDR1 SNHLY, CDR2 FYNNEI. The CDR3 loop spans 18 amino acids. Here the sequenced sample was peripheral blood, taken on day 0 of AZD1222 vaccination. The chain has TRBV2 and TRBJ2-1, with 9 bases aligning to TRBD2. This TCR came from an adult in good health. CDR3 sequence (DNA): TGTGCCAGCAGTGAACGGGTAGCGGGAGACTCAAAGAGCGTGCGGCAGTTCTTC. Protein: CASSERVAGDSKSVRQFF.